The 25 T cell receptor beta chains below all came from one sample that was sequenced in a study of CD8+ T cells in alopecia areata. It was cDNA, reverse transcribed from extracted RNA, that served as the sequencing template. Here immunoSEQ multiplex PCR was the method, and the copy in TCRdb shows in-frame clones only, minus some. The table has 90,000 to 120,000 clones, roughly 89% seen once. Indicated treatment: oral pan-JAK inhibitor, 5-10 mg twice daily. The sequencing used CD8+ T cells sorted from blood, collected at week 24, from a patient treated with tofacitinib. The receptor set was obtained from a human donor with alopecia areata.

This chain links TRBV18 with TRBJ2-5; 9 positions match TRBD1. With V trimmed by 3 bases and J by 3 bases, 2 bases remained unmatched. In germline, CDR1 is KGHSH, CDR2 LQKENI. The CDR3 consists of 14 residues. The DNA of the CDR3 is TGTGCCAGCTCACCCCGGACAGGGGAAGAGACCCAGTACTTC. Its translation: CASSPRTGEETQYF.

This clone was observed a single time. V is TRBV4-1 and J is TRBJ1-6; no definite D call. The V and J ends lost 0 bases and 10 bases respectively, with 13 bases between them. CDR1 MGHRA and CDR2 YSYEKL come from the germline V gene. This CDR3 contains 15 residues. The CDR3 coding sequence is TGCGCCAGCAGCCAAGATACTCCCGTGGACTCACCCCTCCACTTT. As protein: CASSQDTPVDSPLHF.

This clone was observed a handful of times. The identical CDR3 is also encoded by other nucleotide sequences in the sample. This CDR3 reads CASSESIRGVYGYTF. The CDR3, as DNA: TGCGCCAGCAGTGAGTCGATACGGGGTGTCTATGGCTACACCTTC. The chain links TRBV10-2 to TRBJ1-2; D ambiguous. The V end lost 0 bases, the J end lost 4 bases, and 12 bases lay between the germline ends. The CDR3 contains 15 residues. CDR1 and CDR2 (germline): WSHSY, SAAADI.

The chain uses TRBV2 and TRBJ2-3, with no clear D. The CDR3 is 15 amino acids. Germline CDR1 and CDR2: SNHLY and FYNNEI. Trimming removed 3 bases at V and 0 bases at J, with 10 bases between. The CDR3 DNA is TGTGCCAGCAGTGATAGTCTAGAAAGCACAGATACGCAGTATTTT. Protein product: CASSDSLESTDTQYF. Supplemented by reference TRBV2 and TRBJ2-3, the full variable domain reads EPEVTQTPSHQVTQMGQEVILRCVPISNHLYFYWYRQILGQKVEFLVSFYNNEISEKSEIFDDQFSVERPDGSNFTLKIRSTKLEDSAMYFCASSDSLESTDTQYFGPGTRLTVL.

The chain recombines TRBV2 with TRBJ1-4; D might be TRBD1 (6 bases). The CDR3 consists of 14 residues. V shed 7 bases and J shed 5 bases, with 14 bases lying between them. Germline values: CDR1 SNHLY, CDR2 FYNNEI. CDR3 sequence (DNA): TGTGCCAGCACTATGGGGACACCGAATGAAAAACTGTTTTTT. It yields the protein CASTMGTPNEKLFF.

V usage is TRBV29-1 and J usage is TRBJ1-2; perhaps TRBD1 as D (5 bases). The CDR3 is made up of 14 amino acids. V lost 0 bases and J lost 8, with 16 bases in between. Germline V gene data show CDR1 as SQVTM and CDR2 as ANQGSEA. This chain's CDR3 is CSVEDKQVFGGYTF. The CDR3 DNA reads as TGCAGCGTTGAAGATAAACAGGTTTTCGGAGGCTACACCTTC.

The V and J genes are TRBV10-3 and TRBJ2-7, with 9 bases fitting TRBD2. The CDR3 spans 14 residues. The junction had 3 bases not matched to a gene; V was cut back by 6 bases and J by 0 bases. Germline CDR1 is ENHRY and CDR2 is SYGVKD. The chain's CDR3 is CAISRGGDSYEQYF. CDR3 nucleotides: TGTGCCATCAGCCGCGGGGGGGACTCCTACGAGCAGTACTTC.

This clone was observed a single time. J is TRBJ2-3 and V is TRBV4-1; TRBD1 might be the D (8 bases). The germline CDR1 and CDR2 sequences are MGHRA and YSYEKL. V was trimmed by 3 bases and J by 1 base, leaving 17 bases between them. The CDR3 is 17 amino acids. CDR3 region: CASSQDRTGRGTDTQYF. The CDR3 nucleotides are TGCGCCAGCAGCCAGGACAGGACAGGGAGGGGCACAGATACGCAGTATTTT.

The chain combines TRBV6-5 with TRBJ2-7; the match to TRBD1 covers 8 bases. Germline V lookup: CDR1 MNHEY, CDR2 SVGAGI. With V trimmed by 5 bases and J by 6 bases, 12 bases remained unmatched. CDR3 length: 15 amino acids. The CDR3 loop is CASSPTAGGRLEQYF. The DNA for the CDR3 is TGTGCCAGCAGTCCTACCGCAGGGGGCCGGCTCGAGCAGTACTTC.

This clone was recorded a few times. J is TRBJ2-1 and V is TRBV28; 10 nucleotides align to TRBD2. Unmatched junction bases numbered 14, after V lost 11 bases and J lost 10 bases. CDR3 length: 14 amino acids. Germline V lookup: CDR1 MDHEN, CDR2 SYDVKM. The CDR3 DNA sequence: TGTGCCGCCGAAGGCCCTAGCGGGGGCAGGGAGCAGTTCTTC. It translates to CAAEGPSGGREQFF.

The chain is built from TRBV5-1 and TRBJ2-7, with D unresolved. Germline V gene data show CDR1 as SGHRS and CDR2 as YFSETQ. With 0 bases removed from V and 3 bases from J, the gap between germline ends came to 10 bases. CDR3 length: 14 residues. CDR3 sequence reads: CASSLEASFYEQYF. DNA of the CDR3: TGCGCCAGCAGCTTGGAGGCATCCTTCTACGAGCAGTACTTC.

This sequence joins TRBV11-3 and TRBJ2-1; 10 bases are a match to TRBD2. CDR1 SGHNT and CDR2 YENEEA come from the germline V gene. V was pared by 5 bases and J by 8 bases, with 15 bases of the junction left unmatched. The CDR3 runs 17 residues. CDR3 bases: TGTGCCAGCAGCCCTAGGGGAGCGGGGGGGCCGGTCTATGAGCAGTTCTTC. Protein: CASSPRGAGGPVYEQFF.

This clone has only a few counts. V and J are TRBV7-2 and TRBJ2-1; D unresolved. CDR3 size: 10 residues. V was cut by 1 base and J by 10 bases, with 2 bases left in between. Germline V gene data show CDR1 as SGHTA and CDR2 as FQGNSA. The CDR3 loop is CASSLGEQFF. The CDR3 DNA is TGTGCCAGCAGCTTAGGAGAGCAGTTCTTC. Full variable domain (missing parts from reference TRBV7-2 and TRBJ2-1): GAGVSQSPSNKVTEKGKDVELRCDPISGHTALYWYRQSLGQGLEFLIYFQGNSAPDKSGLPSDRFSAERTGGSVSTLTIQRTQQEDSAVYLCASSLGEQFFGPGTRLTVL.

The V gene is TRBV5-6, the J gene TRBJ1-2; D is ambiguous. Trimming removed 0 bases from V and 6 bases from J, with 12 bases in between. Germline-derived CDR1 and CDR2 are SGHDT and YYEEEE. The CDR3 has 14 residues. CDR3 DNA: TGTGCCAGCAGCTTGGAGTGGGGAGTCGATGGCTACACCTTC. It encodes CASSLEWGVDGYTF.

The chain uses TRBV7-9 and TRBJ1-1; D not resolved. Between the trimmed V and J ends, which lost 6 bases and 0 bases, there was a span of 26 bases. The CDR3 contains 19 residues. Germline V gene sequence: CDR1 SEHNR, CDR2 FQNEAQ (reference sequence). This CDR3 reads CASSFLMDPGAVMNTEAFF. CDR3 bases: TGTGCCAGCAGTTTCTTGATGGACCCCGGTGCGGTGATGAACACTGAAGCTTTCTTT. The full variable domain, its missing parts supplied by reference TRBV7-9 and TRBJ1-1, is DTGVSQNPRHKITKRGQNVTFRCDPISEHNRLYWYRQTLGQGPEFLTYFQNEAQLEKSRLLSDRFSAERPKGSFSTLEIQRTEQGDSAMYLCASSFLMDPGAVMNTEAFFGQGTRLTVV.

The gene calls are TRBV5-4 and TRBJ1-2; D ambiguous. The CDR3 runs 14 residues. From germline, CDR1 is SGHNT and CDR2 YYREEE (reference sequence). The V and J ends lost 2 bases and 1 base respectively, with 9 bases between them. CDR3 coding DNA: TGTGCCAGCAGCTTTCAAGGGAGTAACTATGGCTACACCTTC. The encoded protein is CASSFQGSNYGYTF.

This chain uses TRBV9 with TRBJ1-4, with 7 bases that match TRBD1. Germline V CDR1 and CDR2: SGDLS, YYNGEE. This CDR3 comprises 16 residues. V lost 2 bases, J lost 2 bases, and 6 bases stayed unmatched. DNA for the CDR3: TGTGCCAGCAGCGTCTCCCGACAGGGCACTAATGAAAAACTGTTTTTT. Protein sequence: CASSVSRQGTNEKLFF.

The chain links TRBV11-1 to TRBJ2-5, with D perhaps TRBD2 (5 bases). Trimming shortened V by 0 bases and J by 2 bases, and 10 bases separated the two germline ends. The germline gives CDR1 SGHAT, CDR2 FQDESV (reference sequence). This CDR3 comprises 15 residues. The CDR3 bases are TGTGCCAGCAGCTTAGCGCGGGCAGCACAAGAGACCCAGTACTTC. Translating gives CASSLARAAQETQYF.

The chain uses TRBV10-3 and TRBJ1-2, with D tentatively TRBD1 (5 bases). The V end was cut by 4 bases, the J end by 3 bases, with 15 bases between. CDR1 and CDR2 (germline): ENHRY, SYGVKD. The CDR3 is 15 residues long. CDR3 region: CAISGYRDRDYGYTF. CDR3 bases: TGTGCCATCAGTGGTTACCGGGACCGAGACTATGGCTACACCTTC.

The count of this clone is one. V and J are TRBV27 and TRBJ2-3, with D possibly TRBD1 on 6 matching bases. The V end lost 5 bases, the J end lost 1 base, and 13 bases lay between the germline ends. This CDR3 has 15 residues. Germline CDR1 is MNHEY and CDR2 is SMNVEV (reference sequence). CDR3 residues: CASSAGTYGTDTQYF. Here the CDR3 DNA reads TGTGCCAGCAGTGCCGGGACATATGGCACAGATACGCAGTATTTT.

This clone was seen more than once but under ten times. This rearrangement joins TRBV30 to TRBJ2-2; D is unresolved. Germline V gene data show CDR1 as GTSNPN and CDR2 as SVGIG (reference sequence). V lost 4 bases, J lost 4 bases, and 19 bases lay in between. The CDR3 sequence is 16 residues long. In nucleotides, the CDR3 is TGTGCCTGGACCCCCGGCGAGAGCTTGTTCACCGGGGAGCTGTTTTTT. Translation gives CAWTPGESLFTGELFF.

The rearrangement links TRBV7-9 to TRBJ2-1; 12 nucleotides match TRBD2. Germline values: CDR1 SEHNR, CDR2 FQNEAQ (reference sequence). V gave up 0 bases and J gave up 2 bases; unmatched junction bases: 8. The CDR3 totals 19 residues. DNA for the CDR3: TGTGCCAGCAGCTTAGCACCCCGGCTAGCGGGGGGGCCCTACAATGAGCAGTTCTTC. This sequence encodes CASSLAPRLAGGPYNEQFF.

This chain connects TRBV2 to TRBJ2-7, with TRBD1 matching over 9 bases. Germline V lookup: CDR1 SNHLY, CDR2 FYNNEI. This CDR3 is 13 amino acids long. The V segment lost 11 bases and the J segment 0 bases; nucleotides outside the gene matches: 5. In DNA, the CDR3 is TGTGCCGGTAAACAGGGGGCCTCCTACGAGCAGTACTTC. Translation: CAGKQGASYEQYF.

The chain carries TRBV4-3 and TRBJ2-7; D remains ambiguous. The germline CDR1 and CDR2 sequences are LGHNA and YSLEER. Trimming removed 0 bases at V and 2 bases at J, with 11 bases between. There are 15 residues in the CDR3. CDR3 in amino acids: CASSQDYRGPYEQYF. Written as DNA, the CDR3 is TGCGCCAGCAGCCAAGATTATAGAGGTCCCTACGAGCAGTACTTC.

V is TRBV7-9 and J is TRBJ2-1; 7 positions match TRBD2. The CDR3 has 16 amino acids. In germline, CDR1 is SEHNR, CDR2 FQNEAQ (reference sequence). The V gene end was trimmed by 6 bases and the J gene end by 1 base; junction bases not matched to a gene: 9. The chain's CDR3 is CASSPTIGGSYNEQFF. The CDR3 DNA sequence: TGTGCCAGCAGTCCTACCATCGGGGGGTCCTACAATGAGCAGTTCTTC.